The clone carrying this T cell receptor beta chain was recorded a few times. The antigen is undetermined. The sample is drawn from a study of blood T cells in healthy people across ages. Study-wide results and limits: Percentage of naive T cells showed a strong correlation with TCR beta diversity. Per million T cells, the diversity of TCR beta decreased roughly linearly as age advanced.

This CDR3 contains 13 residues. Germline CDR1 reads SNHLY; CDR2 reads FYNNEI. The ends were cut back, 6 bases at V and 1 base at J, with 9 bases in the middle. Combining a sample-barcoded 5' primer with a J-beta primer mix, a second PCR ran for roughly 6 to 12 cycles. Each TCR beta cDNA got a 12-nucleotide random molecular identifier. TCRdb re-called the 5' RACE reads through MiXCR, storing one row per CDR3 protein. Of 600,000 to 1,000,000 distinct CDR3 sequences listed, over 45% are singletons. The sequence came from a man aged 25-40 years in good health. The chain uses TRBV2 and TRBJ2-5; D call uncertain. Source material: blood. CDR3 sequence reads: CASRIRLQETQYF. The CDR3 nucleotides read TGTGCCAGCAGGATCCGACTCCAAGAGACCCAGTACTTC.